This T cell receptor beta chain was sequenced for a study of T cells in Graves' hyperthyroidism and ophthalmopathy. Uncontrolled infection, other autoimmune disease, pregnancy or lactation barred patients from enrollment. Deletions cut 1 base from V and 5 bases from J, with 8 bases between. Germline CDR1 is MGHRA and CDR2 is YSYEKL. The CDR3 sequence is 13 residues long. Amplification yielded TCR beta CDR3 regions, with RNA transcripts as the source. The HTBI primer set served for first-round RT-PCR of the TCR CDR3. A single record per CDR3 protein comes from TCRdb applying MiXCR to the multiplex PCR reads. The data show 450,000 to 650,000 distinct CDR3 sequences, with over 12% seen just once and around 7% held by the top ten.

The sample comprised blood. The sequence came from a woman aged 18-29 years with Graves' ophthalmopathy. The rearrangement joins TRBV4-1 to TRBJ1-1; TRBD1 might be the D (5 bases). The CDR3: CASSQVRGTEAFF. For the CDR3, the DNA is TGCGCCAGCAGCCAAGTAAGGGGAACTGAAGCTTTCTTT.